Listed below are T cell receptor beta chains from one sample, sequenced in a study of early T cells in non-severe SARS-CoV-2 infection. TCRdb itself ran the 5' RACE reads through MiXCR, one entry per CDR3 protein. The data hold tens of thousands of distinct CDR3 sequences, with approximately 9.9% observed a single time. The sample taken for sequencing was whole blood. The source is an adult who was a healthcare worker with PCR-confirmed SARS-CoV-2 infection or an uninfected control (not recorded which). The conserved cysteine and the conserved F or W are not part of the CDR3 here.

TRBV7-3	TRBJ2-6	ASSPGGFGANVLT
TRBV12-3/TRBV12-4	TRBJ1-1	ASSRDTSEAF
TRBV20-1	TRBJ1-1	SARGGKNTEAF
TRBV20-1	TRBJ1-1	SARKVDRVTEAF
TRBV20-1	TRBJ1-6	SARASGTGVTSYNSPLH
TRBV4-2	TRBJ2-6	ASSQDRPMDLSGANVLT
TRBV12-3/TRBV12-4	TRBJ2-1	ASSEGGSYNEQF
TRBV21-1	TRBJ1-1	ASSKTGATEAF
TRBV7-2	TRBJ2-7	ASSLGGLAGGQSEQY
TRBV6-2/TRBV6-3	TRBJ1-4	ASSPGGETNEKLF
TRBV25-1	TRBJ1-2	ASSVDPLGNYGYT
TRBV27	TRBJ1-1	ASSSRDSQNTEAF
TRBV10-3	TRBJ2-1	AIRDTLGDRGDEQF
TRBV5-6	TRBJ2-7	ASSFPGLAYEQY
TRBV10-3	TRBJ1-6	AIRGRDNSPLH
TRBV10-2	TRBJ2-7	ASSKWDTLSEDEQY
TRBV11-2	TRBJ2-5	ASSLWRGETQY
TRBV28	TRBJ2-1	ASSFRAGGPNEQF
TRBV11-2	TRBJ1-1	ASSLDPLTGQTEAF
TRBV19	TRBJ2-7	ASSTGSFSSQY
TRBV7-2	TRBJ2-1	ASSLWQVSFPEQF
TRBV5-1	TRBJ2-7	ASNTGTGSYEQY